This record covers a single T cell receptor beta chain. Its antigen is not known. Running of the assay took place at deep level. Produced via immunoSEQ multiplex PCR; TCRdb's table is partial and in-frame only. The sample records 1 million to 1.3 million clones, roughly 74% being singletons. Germline assignment: CDR1 SGHNT and CDR2 YENEEA. Deletions cut 3 bases from V and 5 bases from J, with 11 bases between. The CDR3 is 14 residues long. This specimen belongs to a study of shared clonotypes between healthy human individuals. Study results and limitations: Since donors were few, the genetic and exposure-history diversity represented was limited.

Splitting of CD4+ cells produced CD45RA+ naive and CD45RA-negative memory subsets. This sequence joins TRBV11-3 and TRBJ1-5; D gene unclear. The origin of this receptor is a young man in good health. Some clones in this sample may be carry-over from other donors' samples. Sequenced input: memory CD4+ T cells from PBMCs. The sample's subset: CD45RA-negative fraction. CDR3 nucleotide sequence: TGTGCCAGCAGCTTGACTGGGAAAGATCAGCCCCAGCATTTT. Its protein product is CASSLTGKDQPQHF.